This entry features one TCR beta chain sequence. This clonotype was observed at least ten times. Its antigen is still unknown. No per-base quality is available; no much larger clone lies one base away. A patient counted as having stable Graves' hyperthyroidism if no progression to ophthalmopathy occurred over 18 months of follow-up. Hyperthyroidism patients were newly diagnosed, with disease duration under 2 months, and aged 18 to 65 years. Any patient with an uncontrolled infection, another autoimmune disease, pregnancy or lactation was excluded. Diagnoses relied on clinical symptoms, serum thyroxine and TRAb, thyroid ultrasound and orbital computed tomography. PBMCs were isolated from about 9 ml of fresh peripheral blood by Ficoll-Paque density gradient centrifugation. Total RNA was extracted using Trizol reagent, and RNA quality was assessed on an Agilent 2100 Bioanalyzer. The data originate from a study of T cells in Graves' hyperthyroidism and ophthalmopathy (dated by TCRdb to between 2017 and 2020). With respect to the entire study: Peripheral blood was sampled at the time of initial diagnosis, prior to any treatment. To identify TCR V-J signatures that set the groups apart, the researchers used a discovery cohort of about a hundred patients, made up of around 42 with Graves' ophthalmopathy and about 59 with stable Graves' hyperthyroidism. An independent validation cohort of some 18 hyperthyroidism patients and about 15 patients who later progressed to ophthalmopathy tested prospective prediction of ophthalmopathy. The 85 to 100 discovery patients were randomly split 7:3 into training and test sets. In several Graves' hyperthyroidism patients, the study also compared T-cell repertoires from thyroid tissue with T-cell repertoires from blood. After sampling, hyperthyroidism patients received methimazole starting at 30 mg daily, and ophthalmopathy patients received high-dose intravenous methylprednisolone. According to the paper, TCR Vbeta CDR3 sequencing was carried out on 135 peripheral blood samples, which came from 40 to 45 ophthalmopathy, fewer than 80 hyperthyroidism and roughly 17 progressor patients. Results and caveats for the whole study, not just this receptor: In validation, the model predicted progression to ophthalmopathy a median of roughly 6.1 months before onset, with about 70% sensitivity and about 75% specificity. In cross-validation, a model built on a 13 V-J signature told ophthalmopathy apart from stable hyperthyroidism with roughly 87% sensitivity and around 83% specificity, and in testing the same model reached 80%/75%. Blood samples also contained most of the expanded thyroid clonotypes (frequency above 0.001), which suggests that blood repertoires may reflect thyroid immune responses. Sample size was not statistically predetermined, and investigators were not blinded to group allocation.

TCR beta CDR3 regions were amplified from RNA transcripts. The TCR CDR3 was subjected to a first round of RT-PCR using the HTBI primer set and the Qiagen OneStep RT-PCR kit. Libraries were constructed in a second round of multiplex PCR, after which size selection and purification were carried out. Paired-end sequencing of the libraries was performed with 100 bp reads on an Illumina HiSeq2000. For the original study's pipeline: SOAPnuke was used to process the raw data, throwing out any read that contained adapters or uncalled bases, had a mean Phred below 15, or lacked an exact constant-primer or identifier match. High-quality paired reads were merged with COPE v1.2.5, and unique nucleotide sequences were defined as clonotypes. MiTCR v1.1 was used to align clonotypes to the IMGT TRBV, TRBD and TRBJ reference segments. The analysis included only V-J combinations with a frequency above 0.0001, which together covered about 99% of the repertoires. The TCS score was defined as F50 (clonal expansion) divided by E x V (chaos), with BLOSUM62-based TCRdist calculated between CDR3 peptides within each V-J. Welch's t-statistics and random forest reduced fewer than 600 V-J features to fewer than 15, which were used in a naive Bayes classifier (R e1071). The similarity between thyroid and blood repertoires was quantified using the Morisita-Horn index. TCRdb ran its own pipeline on the public reads, namely fastp trimming at Q25 and MiXCR clone calling, and kept in-frame beta chains. Each entry is one CDR3 protein sequence, shown with its most common DNA and genes. For this entry, the V and J calls and clone size follow TCRdb and not the study's own pipeline. Within this sample are about 840,000 distinct CDR3 sequences, with 35% to 45% of them counted one time only. Around 10% of the sample is in the top ten clones.

A distance of 4 bases separates the germline ends of V and J, which lose 7 bases and 1 base respectively. The germline V gene provides CDR1 KGHDR and CDR2 SFDVKD. The CDR3 runs 13 amino acids, cysteine and phenylalanine included. Of all the DNA, just the CDR3 is kept, 39 bases in frame from base 1. The clonotype comes from a man in his late teens or twenties with Graves' hyperthyroidism. The rearrangement combines TRBV24-1 with TRBJ2-6, with the D gene not clear enough to name. Sequenced material: blood. The CDR3 reads CATRSSGANVLTF. At the DNA level, the sequence is TGTGCCACCAGATCTTCTGGGGCCAACGTCCTGACTTTC.